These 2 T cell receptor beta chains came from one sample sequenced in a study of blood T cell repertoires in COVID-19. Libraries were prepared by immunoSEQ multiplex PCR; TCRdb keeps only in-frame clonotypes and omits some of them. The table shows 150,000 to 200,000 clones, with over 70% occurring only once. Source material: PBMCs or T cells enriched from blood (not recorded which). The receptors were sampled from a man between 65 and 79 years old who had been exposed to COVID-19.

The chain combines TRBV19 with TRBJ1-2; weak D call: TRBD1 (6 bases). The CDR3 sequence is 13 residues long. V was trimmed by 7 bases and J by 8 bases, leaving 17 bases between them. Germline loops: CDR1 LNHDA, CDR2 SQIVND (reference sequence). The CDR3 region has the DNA TGTGCCAGTACCCCTCGGGGGGCGAAGGGCTACACCTTC. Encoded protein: CASTPRGAKGYTF.

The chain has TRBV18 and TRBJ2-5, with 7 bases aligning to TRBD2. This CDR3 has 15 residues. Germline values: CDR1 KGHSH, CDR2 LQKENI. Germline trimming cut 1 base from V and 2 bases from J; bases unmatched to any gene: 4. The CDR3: CASSPRLADQETQYF. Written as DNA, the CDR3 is TGTGCCAGCTCACCACGGCTAGCGGATCAAGAGACCCAGTACTTC.